The rows below give T cell receptor beta chains drawn from one sample of a study of breast tumors, draining lymph nodes, adjacent tissues. TCRdb recomputed calls from the multiplex PCR reads with MiXCR, one row per CDR3 protein. Of 15,000 or so distinct CDR3 sequences listed, around 47% were seen once; the top ten hold under 30%. The sequenced sample consisted of tumor-adjacent breast tissue. These receptors came from a female donor with breast cancer. Some clones in this sample may be carry-over from other donors' samples. Both conserved end residues are part of each CDR3. A D gene is named only where the DNA matches it firmly. Some rows have no size entry. The others give once, few or many, or a class for an expanded clone.

>TRBJ1-2|NA|NA|TRBV29-1
CSVDASGEAGYTF
TGCAGCGTTGATGCGTCAGGGGAGGCTGGCTACACCTTC
>TRBJ2-7|NA|TRBD1|TRBV20-1
CSARDSKGQGGGGFYEQYF
TGCAGTGCTAGAGATTCCAAAGGACAGGGAGGCGGAGGTTTCTACGAGCAGTACTTC
>TRBJ2-1|NA|TRBD2|TRBV20-1
CSASTGTRGDYNEQFF
TGCAGTGCTTCCACCGGGACTAGGGGAGATTACAATGAGCAGTTCTTC
>TRBJ2-3|once|NA|TRBV20-1
CSAPGSQVSTDTQYF
TGCAGTGCGCCGGGTAGTCAGGTTAGCACAGATACGCAGTATTTT
>TRBJ2-2|NA|NA|TRBV5-1
CASSYQVVISGELFF
TGCGCCAGCAGCTACCAGGTGGTAATTAGCGGGGAGCTGTTTTTT
>TRBJ2-2|many|TRBD2|TRBV7-3
CASSSRPSGGADGELFF
TGTGCCAGCAGCTCTCGCCCCAGCGGGGGGGCCGACGGGGAGCTGTTTTTT
>TRBJ2-2|NA|NA|TRBV19
CASMGGTGELFF
TGTGCCAGTATGGGGGGAACCGGGGAGCTGTTTTTT
>TRBJ1-5|NA|TRBD1|TRBV6-6
CANSDTGAGSQPQHF
TGTGCCAACAGTGATACAGGGGCCGGTTCTCAGCCCCAGCATTTT
>TRBJ2-7|NA|NA|TRBV2
CASSEVSMGVSYEQYF
TGTGCCAGCAGTGAAGTATCTATGGGGGTCTCCTACGAGCAGTACTTC
>TRBJ2-7|many|TRBD2|TRBV5-1
CASSSGLAGVYEQYF
TGCGCCAGCAGCTCGGGACTAGCGGGGGTCTACGAGCAGTACTTC
>TRBJ2-5|many|NA|TRBV12-3/TRBV12-4
CASGTTPQETQYF
TGTGCCAGTGGAACTACCCCTCAAGAGACCCAGTACTTC
>TRBJ2-2|few|TRBD2|TRBV24-1
CATSDGTSGGHKAGELFF
TGTGCCACCAGTGACGGGACTAGCGGGGGTCACAAGGCCGGGGAGCTGTTTTTT
>TRBJ2-1|medium-sized|NA|TRBV20-1
CSARVQSGGGYNEQFF
TGCAGTGCTAGAGTGCAATCCGGGGGCGGTTACAATGAGCAGTTCTTC
>TRBJ2-4|many|NA|TRBV6-6
CASSNLRRGGVAKNIQYF
TGTGCCAGCAGTAACCTTCGAAGGGGGGGGGTAGCCAAAAACATTCAGTACTTC
>TRBJ2-5|many|TRBD2|TRBV5-5
CASSLAREETQYF
TGTGCCAGCAGCTTGGCGCGGGAGGAGACCCAGTACTTC
>TRBJ2-2|NA|TRBD1|TRBV7-8
CASSSGTGNGELFF
TGTGCCAGCAGCTCCGGGACAGGGAACGGGGAGCTGTTTTTT
>TRBJ2-7|large|NA|TRBV6-4
CASTPKVQYF
TGTGCCAGCACCCCCAAGGTGCAGTACTTC
>TRBJ1-6|NA|NA|TRBV6-5
CASCPSMNSPLHF
TGTGCCAGCTGCCCCAGTATGAATTCACCCCTCCACTTT
>TRBJ2-3|many|TRBD2|TRBV20-1
CSARDTARTFLAGGVTDTQYF
TGCAGTGCTAGAGATACGGCCAGGACCTTTCTAGCGGGAGGTGTCACAGATACGCAGTATTTT
>TRBJ2-7|NA|NA|TRBV12-3/TRBV12-4
CASKQQGFIGYEQYF
TGTGCCAGCAAACAACAAGGGTTTATCGGCTACGAGCAGTACTTC
>TRBJ2-7|many|NA|TRBV28
CASSLLSGADLGGLFGTYEQYF
TGTGCCAGCAGTTTATTGTCGGGAGCGGATTTAGGGGGTCTCTTCGGAACCTACGAGCAGTACTTC
>TRBJ2-1|many|NA|TRBV3-1
CASSRRGIHEQFF
TGTGCCAGCAGCCGAAGGGGGATCCATGAGCAGTTCTTC
>TRBJ2-7|medium-sized|TRBD1|TRBV29-1
CSTRDSSYEQYF
TGCAGCACCCGGGACAGCTCCTACGAGCAGTACTTC
>TRBJ2-7|medium-sized|NA|TRBV5-6
CASSFQNSEQYF
TGTGCCAGCAGCTTTCAAAATTCCGAGCAGTACTTC
>TRBJ2-7|NA|NA|TRBV2
CATSPSGPYEQYF
TGTGCCACCAGCCCCAGCGGACCCTACGAGCAGTACTTC
>TRBJ2-1|many|TRBD2|TRBV5-6
CASSLFAGGTYNEQFF
TGTGCCAGCAGCTTGTTTGCGGGAGGAACCTACAATGAGCAGTTCTTC
>TRBJ2-2|many|TRBD1|TRBV6-6
CASSLWGQGPNTGELFF
TGTGCCAGCAGTCTCTGGGGACAGGGGCCGAACACCGGGGAGCTGTTTTTT
>TRBJ2-3|many|TRBD1|TRBV7-2
CASSSGQGTDTQYF
TGTGCCAGCAGCTCGGGACAGGGGACAGATACGCAGTATTTT
>TRBJ2-2|NA|NA|TRBV7-2
CASSSGTGELFF
TGTGCCAGCAGCTCAGGGACCGGGGAGCTGTTTTTT
>TRBJ2-1|NA|TRBD1|TRBV6-4
CASSASTGPYNEQFF
TGTGCCAGCAGTGCCTCGACAGGGCCCTACAATGAGCAGTTCTTC
>TRBJ1-1|many|NA|TRBV6-1
CASSEGQGPQNTEAFF
TGTGCCAGCAGTGAAGGCCAGGGGCCGCAGAACACTGAAGCTTTCTTT
>TRBJ2-3|NA|NA|TRBV5-5
CASSLGPLQDTQYF
TGTGCCAGCAGCCTGGGACCACTACAAGATACGCAGTATTTT
>TRBJ1-3|many|NA|TRBV18
CASSPFQASDTIYF
TGTGCCAGCTCACCATTCCAGGCGTCGGACACCATATATTTT
>TRBJ2-5|NA|TRBD2|TRBV15
CATSSPGTSGRQETQYF
TGTGCCACCAGCAGCCCGGGGACTAGCGGGAGGCAAGAGACCCAGTACTTC
>TRBJ2-5|few|NA|TRBV20-1
CSARDGEGEAAQYF
TGCAGTGCTAGAGATGGAGAGGGGGAGGCGGCCCAGTACTTC
>TRBJ2-1|many|TRBD2|TRBV9
CASSVGLAGLSKQFF
TGTGCCAGCAGCGTAGGGCTAGCGGGTCTTTCCAAGCAGTTCTTC
>TRBJ1-3|NA|TRBD1|TRBV18
CATFRGSGNTIYF
TGTGCCACCTTCAGGGGGTCTGGAAACACCATATATTTT
>TRBJ1-6|NA|NA|TRBV9
CASSVEWGASYNSPLHF
TGTGCCAGCAGCGTAGAATGGGGGGCGTCCTATAATTCACCCCTCCACTTT
>TRBJ1-5|once|NA|TRBV5-1
CASSLGQYQPQHF
TGCGCCAGCAGCTTGGGTCAGTATCAGCCCCAGCATTTT
>TRBJ2-7|many|TRBD2|TRBV5-6
CASSYLAGVVRSGEQYF
TGTGCCAGCAGCTATCTAGCGGGAGTGGTCCGGTCGGGGGAGCAGTACTTC
>TRBJ2-1|many|TRBD2|TRBV6-1
CASRHLAGAYNEQFF
TGTGCCAGCAGACATCTGGCGGGAGCCTACAATGAGCAGTTCTTC
>TRBJ2-3|many|TRBD2|TRBV24-1
CATRSGGETDTQYF
TGTGCCACCCGTAGCGGGGGGGAGACAGATACGCAGTATTTT
>TRBJ2-5|many|NA|TRBV7-9
CASSLDRSPKETQHF
TGTGCCAGCAGCTTAGATAGGAGCCCCAAAGAGACCCAGCACTTC
>TRBJ2-5|NA|NA|TRBV3-2
CASSQALPGQGGLQETQYF
TGTGCCAGCAGCCAGGCGCTACCGGGACAGGGTGGCCTCCAAGAGACCCAGTACTTC
>TRBJ1-6|NA|TRBD1|TRBV20-1
CSAAGQRNSPLHF
TGCAGTGCCGCGGGACAGAGAAATTCACCCCTCCACTTT